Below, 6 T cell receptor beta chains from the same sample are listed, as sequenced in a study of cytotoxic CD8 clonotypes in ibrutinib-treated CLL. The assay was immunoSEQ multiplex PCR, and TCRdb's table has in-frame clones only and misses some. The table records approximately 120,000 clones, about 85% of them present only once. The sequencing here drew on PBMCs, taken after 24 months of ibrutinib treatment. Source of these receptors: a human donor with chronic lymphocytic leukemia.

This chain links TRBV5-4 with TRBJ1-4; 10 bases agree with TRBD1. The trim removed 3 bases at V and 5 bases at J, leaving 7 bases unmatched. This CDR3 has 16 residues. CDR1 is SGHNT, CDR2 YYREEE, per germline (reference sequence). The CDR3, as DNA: TGTGCCAGCAGCTACGAACCGGGACAGGGGAATGAAAAACTGTTTTTT. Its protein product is CASSYEPGQGNEKLFF.

The CDR3 reads CASQPPPGTGGVLDYEQFF. The DNA of the CDR3 is TGTGCCAGCCAACCCCCTCCCGGGACAGGGGGGGTACTTGATTATGAGCAGTTCTTC. J is TRBJ2-1 and V is TRBV2; the match to TRBD1 covers 11 bases. CDR1 is SNHLY and CDR2 is FYNNEI in the germline V gene. With 8 bases clipped from V and 8 bases from J, the junction kept 23 bases outside the gene matches. The CDR3 spans 19 residues.

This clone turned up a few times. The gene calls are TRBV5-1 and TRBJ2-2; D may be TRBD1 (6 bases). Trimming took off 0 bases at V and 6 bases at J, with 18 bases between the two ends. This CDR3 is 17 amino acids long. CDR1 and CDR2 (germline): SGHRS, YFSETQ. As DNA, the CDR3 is TGCGCCAGCAGCTTGGGGCCCAGGGGAATGGGGCCCGGGGAGCTGTTTTTT. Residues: CASSLGPRGMGPGELFF.

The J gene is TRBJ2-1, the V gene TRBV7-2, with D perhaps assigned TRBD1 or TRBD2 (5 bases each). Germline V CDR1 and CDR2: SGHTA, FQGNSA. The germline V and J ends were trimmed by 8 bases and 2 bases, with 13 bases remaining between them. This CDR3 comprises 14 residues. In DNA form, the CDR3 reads TGTGCCAGCGGGGACGTAACGCCCTACAATGAGCAGTTCTTC. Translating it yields CASGDVTPYNEQFF. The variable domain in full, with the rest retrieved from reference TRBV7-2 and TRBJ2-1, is GAGVSQSPSNKVTEKGKDVELRCDPISGHTALYWYRQSLGQGLEFLIYFQGNSAPDKSGLPSDRFSAERTGGSVSTLTIQRTQQEDSAVYLCASGDVTPYNEQFFGPGTRLTVL.

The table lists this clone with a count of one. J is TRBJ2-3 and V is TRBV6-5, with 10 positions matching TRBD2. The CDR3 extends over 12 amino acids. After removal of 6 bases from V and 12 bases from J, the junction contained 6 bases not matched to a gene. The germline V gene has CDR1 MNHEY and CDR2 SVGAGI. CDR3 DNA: TGTGCCAGCAGCCGACTAGCGGGCCACCAGTATTTT. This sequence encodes CASSRLAGHQYF.

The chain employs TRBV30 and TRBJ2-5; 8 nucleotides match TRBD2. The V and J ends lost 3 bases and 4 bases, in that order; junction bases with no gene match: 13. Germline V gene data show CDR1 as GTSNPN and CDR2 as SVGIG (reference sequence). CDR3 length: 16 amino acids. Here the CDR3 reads CAWSALSGAVGETQYF. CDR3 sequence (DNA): TGTGCCTGGAGCGCCCTTAGCGGGGCGGTCGGAGAGACCCAGTACTTC.